This T cell receptor (beta chain) was recorded in a study of shared clonotypes between healthy human individuals. Study context: Each donor contributed plates that comprised three CD4 naive, three CD4 memory, two CD8 naive and one CD8 memory. Study conclusions and caveats: An anticipated effect of sequencing depth on clonotype sharing among donors was recognized.

CDR3 size: 16 residues. Germline CDR1 MNHEY, CDR2 SVGAGI. Trimming left V 0 bases short and J 5 bases short, with 13 bases between. None of the donors, who were healthy HIV-negative adults, had recently had acute infections or vaccinations. CD45RA+ naive and CD45RA-negative memory subsets were separated from CD4+ cells. Notes on this clone: The antigen remains undetermined.

Sequencing was performed with immunoSEQ multiplex PCR; in TCRdb, only in-frame clones are kept and a portion is missing. The data show a few million clones, with 95% seen just once and 0.1% to 0.15% held by the top ten. The chain is built from TRBV6-5 and TRBJ2-2; D is perhaps TRBD2 (7 bases). The sequence was collected from a young man in good health. What was sequenced was naive CD4+ T cells sorted from blood. Indicated subset: CD45RA+ positively selected. CDR3 residues: CASSYSTGGRTGELFF. In DNA, the CDR3 is TGTGCCAGCAGTTACTCGACCGGGGGGCGGACCGGGGAGCTGTTTTTT.